The sequence of this T cell receptor beta chain was determined in a study of T cells after yellow fever vaccination. The CDR3 covers 17 residues. V lost 6 bases and J 5 bases, leaving 25 bases between the germline ends. Germline V gene data show CDR1 as MDHEN and CDR2 as SYDVKM. TCRdb re-called the 5' RACE reads through MiXCR, storing one row per CDR3 protein. The profile covers roughly 160,000 distinct CDR3 sequences, with 9.3% appearing a single time and approximately 35% taken by the ten largest. Study-wide findings and caveats: A weaker secondary response peaked on day 5, the primary on day 15. There was a small share of clonotypes that showed up in both the CD4 and CD8 compartments.

As for this clonotype: Its antigen is not identified.

V is TRBV28 and J is TRBJ1-2; a possible D gene is TRBD1 (5 bases). The sample was CD8+ T cells sorted from PBMCs, taken 45 days after the yellow fever booster vaccination. This TCR derives from a man between 18 and 29 years old who received the YFV17D yellow fever vaccine. The CDR3 coding sequence is TGTGCCAGCAGCCCCTTGACTATATCAGGGACGCGGTATGGCTACACCTTC. Its protein product is CASSPLTISGTRYGYTF.